The 2 T cell receptor beta chains below come from one sample, sequenced in a study of T cell changes during pregnancy in multiple sclerosis. Only in-frame clones appear in the TCRdb table, and some are missing; sequencing was by immunoSEQ multiplex PCR. The sample lists approximately 52,000 clones; 85% to 95% were seen once. The sample consisted of CD4+ T cells from peripheral blood mononuclear cells, taken in the second trimester of pregnancy. All receptors come from a female donor in good health, enrolled as a control in a pregnancy study.

The chain has TRBV19 and TRBJ2-3; D is unresolved. With 5 bases removed from V and 3 bases from J, the gap between germline ends came to 12 bases. CDR3 size: 14 residues. Per germline, CDR1 LNHDA and CDR2 SQIVND (reference sequence). The DNA of the CDR3 is TGTGCCAGTAGTCACCAGGAAGCAACAGATACGCAGTATTTT. It translates to CASSHQEATDTQYF.

The chain uses TRBV7-2 and TRBJ2-3; D perhaps matches TRBD2 (5 bases). Looked up from germline, CDR1 is SGHTA and CDR2 is FQGNSA. The CDR3 is 15 amino acids. V shed 5 bases and J shed 2 bases, with 14 bases lying between them. The CDR3 sequence is CASSPLSGFTDTQYF. CDR3 DNA: TGTGCCAGCAGCCCTCTGAGCGGATTCACAGATACGCAGTATTTT.